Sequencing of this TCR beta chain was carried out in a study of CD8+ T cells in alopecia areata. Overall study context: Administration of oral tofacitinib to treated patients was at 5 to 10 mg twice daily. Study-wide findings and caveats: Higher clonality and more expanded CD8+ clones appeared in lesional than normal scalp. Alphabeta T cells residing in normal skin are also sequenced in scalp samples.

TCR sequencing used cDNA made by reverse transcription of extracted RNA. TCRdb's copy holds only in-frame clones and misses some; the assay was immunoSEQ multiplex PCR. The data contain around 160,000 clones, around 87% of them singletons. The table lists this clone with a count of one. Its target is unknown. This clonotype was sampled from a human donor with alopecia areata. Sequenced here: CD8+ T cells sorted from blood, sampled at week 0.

The DNA for the CDR3 is TGTGCCAGCAGTCCGACAGGGGGCGGGTACGAGCAGTACTTC. Encoded protein: CASSPTGGGYEQYF. This chain connects TRBV27 to TRBJ2-7; 10 nucleotides match TRBD1. Germline-derived CDR1 and CDR2 are MNHEY and SMNVEV (reference sequence). The length of the CDR3 is 14 residues. V trimming: 5 bases; J trimming: 4 bases; junction bases outside the gene matches: 5.